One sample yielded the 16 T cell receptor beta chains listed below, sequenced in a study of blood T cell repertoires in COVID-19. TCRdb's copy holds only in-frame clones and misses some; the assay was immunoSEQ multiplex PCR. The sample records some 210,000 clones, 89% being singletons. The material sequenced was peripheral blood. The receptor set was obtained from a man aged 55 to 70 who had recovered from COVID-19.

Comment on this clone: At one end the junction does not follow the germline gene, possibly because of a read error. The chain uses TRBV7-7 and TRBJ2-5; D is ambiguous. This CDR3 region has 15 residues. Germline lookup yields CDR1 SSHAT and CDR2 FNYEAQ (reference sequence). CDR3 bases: TGTGCTAGCAGCTTAGACGTCGCCAGGCAAGAGACCCAGTACTTC. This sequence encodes CASSLDVARQETQYF.

CDR3 sequence: CASSLIGVAFF. CDR3 coding DNA: TGTGCCAGCAGTCTGATAGGGGTAGCTTTCTTT. J is TRBJ1-1 and V is TRBV28; perhaps TRBD1 as D (5 bases). The CDR3 loop spans 11 amino acids. Germline CDR1 MDHEN, CDR2 SYDVKM. V was trimmed by 5 bases and J by 10 bases, leaving 11 bases between them. The full variable domain, its missing parts supplied by reference TRBV28 and TRBJ1-1, is DVKVTQSSRYLVKRTGEKVFLECVQDMDHENMFWYRQDPGLGLRLIYFSYDVKMKEKGDIPEGYSVSREKKERFSLILESASTNQTSMYLCASSLIGVAFFGQGTRLTVV.

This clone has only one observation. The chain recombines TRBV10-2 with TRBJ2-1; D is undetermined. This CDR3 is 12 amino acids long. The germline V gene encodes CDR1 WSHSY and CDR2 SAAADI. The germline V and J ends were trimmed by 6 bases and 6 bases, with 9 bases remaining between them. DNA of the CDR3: TGCGCCAGCAGCGAACTGAGCAATGAGCAGTTCTTC. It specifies CASSELSNEQFF.

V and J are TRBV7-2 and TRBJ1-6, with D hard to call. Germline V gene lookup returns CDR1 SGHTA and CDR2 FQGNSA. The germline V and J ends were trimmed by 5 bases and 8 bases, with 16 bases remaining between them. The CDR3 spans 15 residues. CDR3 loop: CASSTQWEDDSPLHF. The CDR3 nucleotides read TGTGCCAGCAGCACCCAGTGGGAGGATGATTCACCCCTCCACTTT.

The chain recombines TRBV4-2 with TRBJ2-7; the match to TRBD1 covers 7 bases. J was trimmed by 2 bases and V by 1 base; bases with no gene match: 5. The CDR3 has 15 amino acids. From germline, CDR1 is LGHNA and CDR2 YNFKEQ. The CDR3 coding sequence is TGTGCCAGCAGCCAAGGGGGGACAGCGCCCTACGAGCAGTACTTC. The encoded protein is CASSQGGTAPYEQYF.

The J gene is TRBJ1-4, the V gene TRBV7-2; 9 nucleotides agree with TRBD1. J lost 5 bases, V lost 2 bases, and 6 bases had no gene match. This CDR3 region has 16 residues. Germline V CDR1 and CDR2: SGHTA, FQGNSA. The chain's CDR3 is CASSLTYRGPNEKLFF. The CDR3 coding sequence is TGTGCCAGCAGCTTAACTTACAGGGGGCCGAATGAAAAACTGTTTTTT.

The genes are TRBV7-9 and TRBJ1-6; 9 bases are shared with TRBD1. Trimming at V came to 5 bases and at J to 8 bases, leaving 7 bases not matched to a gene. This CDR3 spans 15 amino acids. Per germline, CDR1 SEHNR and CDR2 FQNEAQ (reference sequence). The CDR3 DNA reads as TGTGCCAGCAGCCTCCAACAGGGGGCATATTCACCCCTCCACTTT. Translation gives CASSLQQGAYSPLHF.

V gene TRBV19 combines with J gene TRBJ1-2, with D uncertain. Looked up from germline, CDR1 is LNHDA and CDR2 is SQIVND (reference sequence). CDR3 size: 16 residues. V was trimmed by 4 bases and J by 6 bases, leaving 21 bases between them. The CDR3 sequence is CASSSPSEKVADGYTF. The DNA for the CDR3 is TGTGCCAGTAGTAGCCCCTCGGAGAAGGTGGCTGATGGCTACACCTTC.

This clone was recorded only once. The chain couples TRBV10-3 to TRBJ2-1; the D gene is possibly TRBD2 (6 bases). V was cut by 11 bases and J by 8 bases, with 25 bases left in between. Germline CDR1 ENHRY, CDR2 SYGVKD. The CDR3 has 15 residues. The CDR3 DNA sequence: TGTGCCGCCAAGAGGGGCGGGATCGGTCCTTATGAGCAGTTCTTC. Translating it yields CAAKRGGIGPYEQFF.

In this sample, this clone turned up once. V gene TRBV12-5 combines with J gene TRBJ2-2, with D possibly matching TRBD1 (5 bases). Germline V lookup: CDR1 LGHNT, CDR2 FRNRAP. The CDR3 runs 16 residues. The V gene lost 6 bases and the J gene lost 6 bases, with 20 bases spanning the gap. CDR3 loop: CASGPGAGIGAGELFF. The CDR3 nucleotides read TGTGCTAGTGGCCCCGGCGCAGGGATCGGCGCCGGGGAGCTGTTTTTT.

CDR3 nucleotide sequence: TGCGCCAGCAGCGCTGACTCTAGCTATGGCTACACCTTC. This translates into CASSADSSYGYTF. The chain recombines TRBV5-1 with TRBJ1-2; D unresolved. Germline CDR1 is SGHRS and CDR2 is YFSETQ. The CDR3 has 13 residues. Trimming took 4 bases from V and 4 from J, leaving 11 bases between them.

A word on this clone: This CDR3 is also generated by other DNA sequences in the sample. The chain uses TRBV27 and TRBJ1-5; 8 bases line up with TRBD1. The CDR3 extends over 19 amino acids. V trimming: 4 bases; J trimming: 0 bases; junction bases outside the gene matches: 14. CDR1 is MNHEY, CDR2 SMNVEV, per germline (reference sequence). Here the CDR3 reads CASSSTGQAITYSNQPQHF. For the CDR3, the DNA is TGTGCCAGCAGTTCTACGGGACAGGCAATAACTTATAGCAATCAGCCCCAGCATTTT.

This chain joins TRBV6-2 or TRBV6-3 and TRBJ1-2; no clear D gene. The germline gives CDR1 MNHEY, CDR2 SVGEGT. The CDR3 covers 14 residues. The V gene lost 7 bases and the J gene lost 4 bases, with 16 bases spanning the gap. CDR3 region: CASTPRTSGYGYTF. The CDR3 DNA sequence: TGTGCCAGCACCCCCAGAACCTCTGGCTATGGCTACACCTTC.

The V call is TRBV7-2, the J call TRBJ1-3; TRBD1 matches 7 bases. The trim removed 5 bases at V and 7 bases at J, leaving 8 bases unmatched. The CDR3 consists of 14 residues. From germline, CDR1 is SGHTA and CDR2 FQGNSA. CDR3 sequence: CASSQQGIWNTIYF. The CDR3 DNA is TGTGCCAGCAGCCAACAGGGGATCTGGAACACCATATATTTT.

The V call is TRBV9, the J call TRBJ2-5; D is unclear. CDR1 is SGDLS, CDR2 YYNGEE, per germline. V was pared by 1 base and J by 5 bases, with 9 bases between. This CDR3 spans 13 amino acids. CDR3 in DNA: TGTGCCAGCAGCGTAACCCCTCGGGAGACCCAGTACTTC. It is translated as CASSVTPRETQYF.

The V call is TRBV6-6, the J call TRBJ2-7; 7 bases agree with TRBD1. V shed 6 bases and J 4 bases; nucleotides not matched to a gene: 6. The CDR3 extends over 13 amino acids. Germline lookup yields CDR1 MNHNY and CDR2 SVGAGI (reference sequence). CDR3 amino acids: CASRNGTVYEQYF. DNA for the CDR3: TGTGCCAGCAGGAACGGGACAGTTTACGAGCAGTACTTC.